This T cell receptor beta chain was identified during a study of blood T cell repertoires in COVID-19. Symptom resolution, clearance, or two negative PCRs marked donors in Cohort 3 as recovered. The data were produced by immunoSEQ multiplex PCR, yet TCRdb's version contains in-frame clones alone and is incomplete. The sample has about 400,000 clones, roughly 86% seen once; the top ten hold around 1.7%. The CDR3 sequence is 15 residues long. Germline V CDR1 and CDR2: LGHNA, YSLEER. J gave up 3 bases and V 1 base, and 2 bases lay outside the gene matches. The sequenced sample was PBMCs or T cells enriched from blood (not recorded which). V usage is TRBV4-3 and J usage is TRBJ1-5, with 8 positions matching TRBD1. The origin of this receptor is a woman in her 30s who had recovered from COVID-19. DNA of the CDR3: TGCGCCAGCAGCCAAGCGACAGGGGACAATCAGCCCCAGCATTTT. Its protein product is CASSQATGDNQPQHF.